The present T cell receptor (beta chain) was sequenced within a study of T cells expressing NK-cell markers. For the study at large: Each TCR beta repertoire originated in sorted T cells that were CD3+CD56+NKG2C+, CD3+CD56+NKG2C- or CD3+CD56-NKG2C+. Study-level results: Four donors' CD3+CD56-NKG2C+ cells were dominated by the same clonotypes.

Of note for this clonotype: Its specificity is unknown.

CDR1 DFQATT and CDR2 SNEGSKA come from the germline V gene (reference sequence). The CDR3 runs to 16 residues. Beta-chain TCR cDNA was generated via 5'RACE template switching with UMIs. TCRdb reprocessed the 5' RACE reads, keeping one entry per CDR3 protein, no DNA. The sample's table shows 500,000 or so distinct CDR3 sequences. This TCR derives from a man between 18 and 35 years old in good health. The sequencing sample was made of blood T cells: a sorted CD56 or NKG2C T cell subset, CD4+ or CD8+ T cells, or bulk PBMC T cells (not recorded which). The chain links TRBV20-1 to TRBJ2-4; the TCRdb D gene call, TRBD1, has no DNA to confirm it. The CDR3 loop is CSAREYRPLAKNIQYF.